The present T cell receptor (beta chain) was sequenced within a study of shared clonotypes between healthy human individuals. The CDR3 runs to 14 residues. The V end lost 2 bases, the J end lost 3 bases, and 11 bases lay between the germline ends. Germline CDR1 reads SGHTA; CDR2 reads FQGNSA. The repertoire was sequenced with immunoSEQ multiplex PCR; TCRdb's copy has only in-frame clones and lacks some. The sample contains roughly 2.2 million clones, about nine tenths of which appear only once. In regard to this clone: This CDR3 is also generated by other DNA sequences in the sample.

This TCR came from a young man in good health. Some clones in this sample may be carry-over from other donors' samples. The source material was naive CD4+ T cells from PBMCs. Noted subset: CD45RA+ positively selected. The gene calls are TRBV7-2 and TRBJ2-7; maybe TRBD1 (8 bases). CDR3 DNA sequence: TGTGCCAGCAGCTTAACAGGGGGGGGCTACGAGCAGTACTTC. Its protein product is CASSLTGGGYEQYF.